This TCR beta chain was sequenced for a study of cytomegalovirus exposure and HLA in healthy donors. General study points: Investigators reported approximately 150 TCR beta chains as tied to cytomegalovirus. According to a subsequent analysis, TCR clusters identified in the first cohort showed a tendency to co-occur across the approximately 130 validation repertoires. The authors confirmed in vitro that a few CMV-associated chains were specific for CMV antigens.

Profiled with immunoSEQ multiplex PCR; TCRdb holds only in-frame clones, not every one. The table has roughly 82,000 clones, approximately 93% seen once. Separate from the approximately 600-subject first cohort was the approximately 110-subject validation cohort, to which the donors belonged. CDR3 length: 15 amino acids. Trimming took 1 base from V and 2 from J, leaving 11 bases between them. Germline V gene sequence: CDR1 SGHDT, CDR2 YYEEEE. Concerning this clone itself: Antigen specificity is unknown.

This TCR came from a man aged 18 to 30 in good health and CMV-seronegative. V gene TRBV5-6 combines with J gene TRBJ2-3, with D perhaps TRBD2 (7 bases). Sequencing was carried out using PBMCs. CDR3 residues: CASSLRGAVTDTQYF. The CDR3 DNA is TGTGCCAGCAGCTTGCGGGGGGCGGTCACAGATACGCAGTATTTT.